This T cell receptor beta chain came from a study of T cell responses to AZD1222 COVID-19 vaccine. In the study overall: Researchers grouped second doses given at about 4 or about 12 weeks into one pool.

Study outcomes and limitations: Females made up more of the donors, who were largely white British, and clonal diversity may have come out too low.

V dropped 2 bases and J dropped 5 bases, with 18 bases sitting between them. Germline assignment: CDR1 MNHEY and CDR2 SVGEGT. The CDR3 covers 16 residues. Concerning this clone: Its antigen is currently unknown.

Assay: immunoSEQ multiplex PCR; the TCRdb copy retains only in-frame clones and omits some. The sample includes some 130,000 clones, 85% to 90% seen only once; the top ten take around 22%. V is TRBV6-2 or TRBV6-3 and J is TRBJ1-2; unclear D gene. The clonotype originates from an adult in good health. The sequencing used peripheral blood, collected on day 0 of AZD1222 vaccination. Here the CDR3 DNA reads TGTGCCAGCAGTTACAGAGGCAGCTCGGTTTCTTATGGCTACACCTTC. This gives the protein CASSYRGSSVSYGYTF.